This T cell receptor (beta chain) was profiled in a study of regulatory T cells in long-lasting Graves disease (dated by TCRdb to about 2021). Looking at the study overall: In the newly diagnosed Graves' disease group, patients had been taking antithyroid drugs for less than 3 months. This study used TCR sequencing and RNA sequencing of peripheral blood to compare persistent Graves' disease patients against newly diagnosed Graves' disease patients. The study took place in China and was registered as a clinical trial. A total of about 33 samples underwent TCR sequencing, from 13 patients with persistent Graves' disease and roughly 20 patients with newly diagnosed Graves' disease.

V was cut back by 6 bases and J by 6 bases, leaving a gap of 25 bases between them. From the cysteine up to the phenylalanine, the CDR3 has a length of 16 residues. The read is trimmed to its CDR3 DNA, 48 bases read in frame from base 1. CDR1 and CDR2, per the germline V gene (reference sequence), are SGHNT and YYREEE. Read against the paper, the sample's time point label means: newly diagnosed GD, antithyroid drugs for less than 3 months. For both TCR sequencing and RNA sequencing, RNA was extracted from PBMCs in TRIzol. Graves' disease was diagnosed according to American Thyroid Association guidelines. The patients came from an endocrinology department in Xi'an, China. Each patient gave 9 to 10 milliliters of peripheral blood, collected in an EDTA anticoagulant tube. PBMCs were isolated by Ficoll Paque Plus density gradient separation without further T cell sorting. An Agilent 2100 Bioanalyzer and agarose gel were used to check RNA quality, while a NanoDrop 2000 measured RNA concentration.

The library was built by means of multiplex PCR. The sequencer listed for this sample is Illumina HiSeq 4000. To build TCR beta libraries, CDR3 regions were amplified by Arm-PCR using iRepertoire HTBI primers. PCR products were gel purified before sequencing. In the paper's pipeline: Gene usage analysis of CDR3 amino acid clonotypes relied on the 62 TRBV and 13 to 15 TRBJ segments identified across samples. COPE and FqMerger were used to merge filtered high-quality paired reads into contigs. Contigs were aligned with BLAST to IMGT TRBV, TRBD and TRBJ reference genes, and CDR3 was defined per IMGT. Any clonotype with a frequency above 0.1% was counted as a highly expanded clone. Repertoire diversity was measured by Shannon entropy, and V-J evenness by the Gini coefficient. A clonotype found in more than one individual was treated as public. TCRdb itself trimmed the public reads at Q25 with fastp, ran MiXCR and retained productive beta chains. Rows with one shared CDR3 protein collapse into an entry with the most common genes and DNA. These V and J calls are TCRdb output, not the study's own analysis. Counted in this sample were roughly 520,000 distinct CDR3 sequences; more than 10% of them appeared once. The top ten hold roughly 9.3% of the sample.

General conclusions and limits of the study: Persistent Graves' disease patients showed lower TCR Shannon entropy and fewer highly expanded clones than newly diagnosed patients, suggesting clonal expansion. Sequencing and analysis were limited to the TCR beta chain. The small sample size was acknowledged by the authors as a limitation that may reduce accuracy. Persistent disease showed preferential use of TRBV28, TRBJ1-2 and TRBJ2-5, whereas newly diagnosed disease favored TRBV20-1 and TRBJ2-1. A larger number of public clonotypes was shared among persistent patients (about 2,700) than among newly diagnosed patients (around 870). Only peripheral blood was studied, because thyroid tissue, the primary lesion, was inaccessible.

In this sample, this clonotype turned up many times. The antigen this receptor binds is unknown. Qualities for individual bases were not recorded, and no much larger clone is one base off. These records were also assigned to another study, of T cells in Graves' hyperthyroidism and ophthalmopathy. Drawing on the second study: Stable Graves' hyperthyroidism was defined as no progression to ophthalmopathy during 18 months of follow-up. Hyperthyroidism patients were newly diagnosed, had a disease duration of under 2 months, and were aged 18 to 65 years. Patients with uncontrolled infections, other autoimmune diseases, pregnancy or lactation were excluded. Diagnoses were established on the basis of clinical symptoms, serum thyroxine and TRAb, thyroid ultrasound, and orbital computed tomography. For the first round of RT-PCR on the TCR CDR3, the HTBI primer set was used together with the Qiagen OneStep RT-PCR kit. Blood samples also contained most of the expanded thyroid clonotypes (frequency above 0.001), which suggests that blood repertoires may reflect thyroid immune responses. A 13 V-J signature model separated ophthalmopathy from stable hyperthyroidism, with around 88% sensitivity and roughly 84% specificity in cross-validation and 80%/75% in testing. In validation, the model predicted progression to ophthalmopathy a median of about 6.8 months before onset, with approximately 70% sensitivity and more than 72% specificity. To identify TCR V-J signatures that set the groups apart, the researchers used a discovery cohort of approximately 98 patients, made up of 43 with Graves' ophthalmopathy and around 58 with stable Graves' hyperthyroidism. Whether ophthalmopathy could be predicted prospectively was tested in an independent validation cohort made up of about 20 hyperthyroidism patients plus 17 patients who later progressed to ophthalmopathy. The 95 to 100 discovery patients were randomly divided into training and test sets at a 7:3 ratio. In several Graves' hyperthyroidism patients, the study also compared T-cell repertoires from thyroid tissue with T-cell repertoires from blood. Once sampling was done, hyperthyroidism patients were given methimazole at a starting dose of 30 mg daily, whereas ophthalmopathy patients were given high-dose intravenous methylprednisolone. Libraries were constructed in a second round of multiplex PCR, after which size selection and purification were carried out. Sequencing of the libraries was done on an Illumina HiSeq2000 using paired-end 100 bp reads. SOAPnuke was used to process the raw data, with reads discarded if the reads contained adapters or uncalled bases, had a mean Phred below 15, or lacked an exact constant-primer or identifier match. High-quality paired reads were merged with COPE v1.2.5, and unique nucleotide sequences were defined as clonotypes. MiTCR v1.1 was used to align clonotypes to the IMGT TRBV, TRBD and TRBJ reference segments. The analysis was restricted to V-J combinations with a frequency above 0.0001, which together covered 99% to 99.2% of the repertoires. A TCS score was defined as the ratio of F50 (clonal expansion) to E x V (chaos), with BLOSUM62-based TCRdist applied between CDR3 peptides within each V-J. Welch's t-statistics and random forest reduced roughly 530 V-J features to about 12, which were used in a naive Bayes classifier (R e1071). Sample size was not statistically predetermined, and blinding of investigators to group allocation was not performed. The paper describes TCR Vbeta CDR3 sequencing of 140 or so peripheral blood samples, made up of around 41 ophthalmopathy patients, 70 to 75 hyperthyroidism patients and roughly 17 progressor patients.

In this chain, TRBV5-4 is recombined with TRBJ2-7; the D segment cannot be called with confidence. The sequences come from peripheral blood mononuclear cells (PBMCs), collected at new diagnosis, from a patient treated with antithyroid drugs. The sequence came from a woman aged 25-40 years with Graves disease. Donor details come from another sample of the same person, matched by shared clones. For the CDR3, the sequence is CASKSRPSSTLGEQYF. The nucleotide sequence reads as follows: TGTGCCAGCAAATCGAGGCCGTCATCGACCCTCGGCGAGCAGTACTTC.